These 17 T cell receptor beta chains were sequenced from one sample in a study of monozygotic twins with inflammatory bowel disease. TCRdb reprocessed the 5' RACE reads and keeps a single row for each CDR3 protein, giving no DNA. The sample totals 330,000 or so distinct CDR3 sequences. The specimen sequenced was blood. Every receptor here comes from a human donor with ulcerative colitis or Crohn's disease, or a healthy co-twin of an affected twin (not recorded which).

This chain connects TRBV7-9 to TRBJ1-5. This CDR3 region has 13 residues. CDR1 is SEHNR and CDR2 is FQNEAQ in the germline V gene (reference sequence). The CDR3: CASSPSRSQPQHF.

The chain links TRBV20-1 to TRBJ2-1; the TCRdb D gene call, TRBD2, has no DNA to confirm it. Germline CDR1 reads DFQATT; CDR2 reads SNEGSKA (reference sequence). The CDR3 is 13 amino acids. The CDR3 spells CSARDRQRIEQFF.

This chain uses TRBV27 with TRBJ2-3; TCRdb indicates TRBD1, and absent DNA this call remains unverified. This CDR3 comprises 16 residues. Germline V gene data show CDR1 as MNHEY and CDR2 as SMNVEV (reference sequence). CDR3 amino acids: CASRSTAGGVADTQYF.

The rearrangement joins TRBV5-1 to TRBJ2-7; TCRdb gives TRBD1 as the D gene, but with no DNA this cannot be confirmed. Germline lookup yields CDR1 SGHRS and CDR2 YFSETQ. CDR3 length: 14 amino acids. CDR3 loop: CASSLLEGAGEQYF. Full variable domain (rest looked up from reference TRBV5-1 and TRBJ2-7): KAGVTQTPRYLIKTRGQQVTLSCSPISGHRSVSWYQQTPGQGLQFLFEYFSETQRNKGNFPGRFSGRQFSNSRSEMNVSTLELGDSALYLCASSLLEGAGEQYFGPGTRLTVT.

The rearrangement joins TRBV28 to TRBJ2-7; TCRdb reports TRBD1, a call that lacks DNA to check it against. This CDR3 contains 14 residues. Germline CDR1 is MDHEN and CDR2 is SYDVKM. The CDR3 reads CATQGGPPPYEQYF.

The CDR3 here is CASSFAGSLAFF. This chain joins TRBV5-5 and TRBJ1-1. The CDR3 loop spans 12 amino acids. Germline lookup yields CDR1 SGHKS and CDR2 YYEKEE (reference sequence).

This chain joins TRBV5-1 and TRBJ2-1. The CDR3 loop spans 14 amino acids. The V gene's germline CDR1 is SGHRS and CDR2 YFSETQ. The chain's CDR3 is CASSFEGMYNEQFF.

The chain joins TRBV30 to TRBJ1-2. There are 13 residues in the CDR3. The germline V gene has CDR1 GTSNPN and CDR2 SVGIG (reference sequence). CDR3 amino acids: CAWSVGGFSGYTF.

The J gene is TRBJ2-1, the V gene TRBV7-9; with no DNA, the TCRdb D assignment of TRBD2 cannot be verified. CDR1 and CDR2 from the germline V gene are SEHNR and FQNEAQ (reference sequence). This CDR3 is built from 17 residues. CDR3 region: CASSLIPGTSDYNEQFF.

V gene TRBV7-2 combines with J gene TRBJ1-4. The germline CDR1 and CDR2 sequences are SGHTA and FQGNSA. The CDR3 runs 15 residues. CDR3 in amino acids: CASSPSGLANEKLFF. Filled out from reference TRBV7-2 and TRBJ1-4, the complete variable domain reads GAGVSQSPSNKVTEKGKDVELRCDPISGHTALYWYRQSLGQGLEFLIYFQGNSAPDKSGLPSDRFSAERTGGSVSTLTIQRTQQEDSAVYLCASSPSGLANEKLFFGSGTQLSVL.

This rearrangement joins TRBV9 to TRBJ2-1; TCRdb designates TRBD1, a call that cannot be tested without DNA. This CDR3 has 15 amino acids. Per germline, CDR1 SGDLS and CDR2 YYNGEE. CDR3 in amino acids: CASSPGRRSYNEQFF. Complete variable domain (other parts from reference TRBV9 and TRBJ2-1): DSGVTQTPKHLITATGQRVTLRCSPRSGDLSVYWYQQSLDQGLQFLIQYYNGEERAKGNILERFSAQQFPDLHSELNLSSLELGDSALYFCASSPGRRSYNEQFFGPGTRLTVL.

V usage is TRBV29-1 and J usage is TRBJ1-2; no DNA is available, so the TRBD1 call from TCRdb remains unchecked. The V gene's germline CDR1 is SQVTM and CDR2 ANQGSEA. The CDR3 extends over 12 amino acids. The CDR3 region is CSVAGGNYGYTF.

The chain recombines TRBV30 with TRBJ2-7. The CDR3 consists of 13 residues. The germline CDR1 and CDR2 sequences are GTSNPN and SVGIG (reference sequence). CDR3: CAWSVQGPYEQYF.

This rearrangement joins TRBV5-1 to TRBJ1-4. The germline CDR1 and CDR2 sequences are SGHRS and YFSETQ. The CDR3 covers 14 residues. CDR3: CASSMTAVREKLFF.

CDR3 sequence: CAWSRGQGVYNEQFF. The chain recombines TRBV30 with TRBJ2-1; the D call of TRBD1 rests on TCRdb alone, since no DNA is present to check it. Germline V gene sequence: CDR1 GTSNPN, CDR2 SVGIG (reference sequence). The CDR3 is 15 residues long. The entire variable domain, with the rest obtained from reference TRBV30 and TRBJ2-1, is as follows: SQTIHQWPATLVQPVGSPLSLECTVEGTSNPNLYWYRQAAGRGLQLLFYSVGIGQISSEVPQNLSASRPQDRQFILSSKKLLLSDSGFYLCAWSRGQGVYNEQFFGPGTRLTVL.

The chain links TRBV29-1 to TRBJ2-2; TCRdb gives TRBD2 as the D gene, but with no DNA this cannot be confirmed. The CDR3 runs to 12 residues. The V gene's germline CDR1 is SQVTM and CDR2 ANQGSEA. The CDR3 sequence: CSVLGEAGELFF.

CDR3 residues: CSARDSESYEKLFF. This chain uses TRBV29-1 with TRBJ1-4. CDR1 is SQVTM and CDR2 is ANQGSEA in the germline V gene. The CDR3 runs 14 residues.